These 7 T cell receptor beta chains were sequenced from one sample in a study of OX40 agonist ivuxolimab in advanced cancers. Measured with immunoSEQ multiplex PCR; TCRdb has only the in-frame clones, and not every one. The sample records some 19,000 clones, more than 80% being singletons. This material consisted of CD4+ or CD8+ T cells sorted from blood, taken in a trial of the OX40 agonist ivuxolimab. The receptors stem from an adult with an advanced solid tumor such as melanoma, head and neck, liver or kidney cancer.

This chain uses TRBV7-9 with TRBJ1-4; D may be TRBD1 (6 bases). V lost 2 bases and J lost 8, with 9 bases in between. The CDR3 length is 13 residues. Germline V CDR1 and CDR2: SEHNR, FQNEAQ (reference sequence). CDR3 residues: CASSLTGHEKLFF. As DNA, the CDR3 is TGTGCCAGCAGCTTAACAGGGCACGAAAAACTGTTTTTT.

The chain has TRBV6-6 and TRBJ1-2; no clear D gene. CDR1 and CDR2 (germline): MNHNY, SVGAGI (reference sequence). CDR3 length equals 13 residues. V lost 2 bases and J 6 bases, leaving 10 bases between the germline ends. The CDR3 nucleotides are TGTGCCAGCAGTTACGGGCAGGCCGATGGCTACACCTTC. This translates into CASSYGQADGYTF.

The chain uses TRBV5-4 and TRBJ2-1; the match to TRBD2 covers 7 bases. Germline V gene sequence: CDR1 SGHNT, CDR2 YYREEE (reference sequence). V gave up 10 bases and J gave up 0 bases; unmatched junction bases: 7. This CDR3 contains 14 residues. This chain's CDR3 is CACATGGSYNEQFF. CDR3 coding DNA: TGTGCCTGCGCGACGGGGGGCTCCTACAATGAGCAGTTCTTC.

V usage is TRBV4-3 and J usage is TRBJ1-1; D is unclear. CDR3 length: 16 residues. Germline V gene sequence: CDR1 LGHNA, CDR2 YSLEER. V was trimmed by 0 bases and J by 1 base, leaving 12 bases between them. CDR3 bases: TGCGCCAGCAGCCAAGATTGGCAGAGACAGAACACTGAAGCTTTCTTT. As protein: CASSQDWQRQNTEAFF.

CDR3 DNA: TGTGCCAGCAGTGCACAGGGGGCCAACACCTTC. Its protein is CASSAQGANTF. The chain links TRBV28 to TRBJ1-2, with 9 bases fitting TRBD1. Germline CDR1 and CDR2: MDHEN and SYDVKM. The trim removed 5 bases at V and 12 bases at J, leaving 4 bases unmatched. The CDR3 totals 11 residues.

This clone was detected many times. This chain connects TRBV4-2 to TRBJ2-3; D gene uncertain. Deletions cut 1 base from V and 2 bases from J, with 7 bases between. The germline CDR1 and CDR2 sequences are LGHNA and YNFKEQ. CDR3 length equals 14 residues. DNA for the CDR3: TGTGCCAGCAGCCAAGTCGGTATCACAGATACGCAGTATTTT. Its translation: CASSQVGITDTQYF.

The chain employs TRBV7-2 and TRBJ1-3, with a weak D call TRBD1 (5 bases). Trimming cost V 1 base and J 0 bases, with 7 bases left between them. The CDR3 has 15 amino acids. Germline V CDR1 and CDR2: SGHTA, FQGNSA. CDR3 sequence reads: CASSLGGSSGNTIYF. Here the CDR3 DNA reads TGTGCCAGCAGCTTAGGGGGGAGCTCTGGAAACACCATATATTTT.